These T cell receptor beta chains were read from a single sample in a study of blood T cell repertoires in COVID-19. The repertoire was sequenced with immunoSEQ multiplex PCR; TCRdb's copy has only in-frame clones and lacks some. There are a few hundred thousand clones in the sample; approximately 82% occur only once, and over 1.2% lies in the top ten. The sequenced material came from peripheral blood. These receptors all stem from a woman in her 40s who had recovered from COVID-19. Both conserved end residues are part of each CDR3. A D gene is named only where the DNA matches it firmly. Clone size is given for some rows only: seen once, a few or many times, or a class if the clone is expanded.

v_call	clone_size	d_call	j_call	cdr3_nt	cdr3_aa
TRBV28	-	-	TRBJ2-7	TGTGCCAGCATGCGGGGCCTCTACGAGCAGTACTTC	CASMRGLYEQYF
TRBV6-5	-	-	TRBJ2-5	TGTGCCAGCAGTTACCTGGAGGGTGAGACCCAGTACTTC	CASSYLEGETQYF
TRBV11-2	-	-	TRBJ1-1	TGTGCCAGCAGCCCCGGAGGGGGGGTGAACACTGAAGCTTTCTTT	CASSPGGGVNTEAFF
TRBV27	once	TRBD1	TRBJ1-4	TGTGCCAGCAGTCCCGGGACAGTTGCAACTAATGAAAAACTGTTTTTT	CASSPGTVATNEKLFF
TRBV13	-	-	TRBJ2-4	TGTGCCAGCAGCCAAGGGAGGAGGGGTAGCATTCAGTACTTC	CASSQGRRGSIQYF
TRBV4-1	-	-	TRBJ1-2	TGCGCCAGCAGCCAAGACGACAGCTACTATGGCTACACCTTC	CASSQDDSYYGYTF
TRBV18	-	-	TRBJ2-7	TGTGCCAGCTCACCAAGGTCGACAGGTCCCTACGAGCAGTACTTC	CASSPRSTGPYEQYF
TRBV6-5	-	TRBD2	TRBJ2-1	TGTGCCAGCAGGGCGGGGGTATCTGAGCAGTTCTTC	CASRAGVSEQFF
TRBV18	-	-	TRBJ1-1	TGTGCCAGCTCACCATTCGCGGGAACTGAAGCTTTCTTT	CASSPFAGTEAFF
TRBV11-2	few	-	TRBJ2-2	TGTGCCAGCAGCTTAGGAACAGAGACCGGGGAGCTGTTTTTT	CASSLGTETGELFF
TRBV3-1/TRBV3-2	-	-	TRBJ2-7	TGTGCCAGCAGCCGATCCAGGACATCCTCCTACGAGCAGTACTTC	CASSRSRTSSYEQYF
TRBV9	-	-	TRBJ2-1	TGTGCCAGCAGCGAGAACCTAGCGTCCTTCGGCAATGAGCAGTTCTTC	CASSENLASFGNEQFF
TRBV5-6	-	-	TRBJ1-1	TGTGCCAGCAGTCGTAACTCTGAAGCTTTCTTT	CASSRNSEAFF
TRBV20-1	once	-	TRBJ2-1	TGCAGTGCTAGTCTCGGGACTCGAGACAATGAGCAGTTCTTC	CSASLGTRDNEQFF
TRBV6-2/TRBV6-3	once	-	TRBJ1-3	TGTGCCAGCAGTTACGACTACGGATCTGGAAACACCATATATTTT	CASSYDYGSGNTIYF
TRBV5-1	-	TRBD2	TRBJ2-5	TGCGCCAGCAGCTTGGCTGGGGCGGGGGGCCAAGAGACCCAGTACTTC	CASSLAGAGGQETQYF
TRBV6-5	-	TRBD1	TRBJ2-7	TGTGCCAGCAGTTACGGACAGGGGGCCTCCTACGAGCAGTACTTC	CASSYGQGASYEQYF
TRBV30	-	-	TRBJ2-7	TGTGCCTGGAGTGCCAGGGCCACGTACGAGCAGTACTTC	CAWSARATYEQYF
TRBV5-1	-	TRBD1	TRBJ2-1	TGCGCCAGCAGCCTGGGACAGCCCAATGAGCAGTTCTTC	CASSLGQPNEQFF
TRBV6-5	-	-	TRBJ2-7	TGTGCCAGCAGTTATTTAAGGGGTACGCCCTACGAGCAGTACTTC	CASSYLRGTPYEQYF
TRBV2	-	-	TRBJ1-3	TGTGCCAGCAGTGAACAGGGATCTGGAAACACCATATATTTT	CASSEQGSGNTIYF
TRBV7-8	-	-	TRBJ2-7	TGTGCCAGCAGCCAGCAGCGGAACGAGCAGTACTTC	CASSQQRNEQYF
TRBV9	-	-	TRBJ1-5	TGTGCCAGCAGTCAGGGTGGGCAGCGAGATCAGCCCCAGCATTTT	CASSQGGQRDQPQHF
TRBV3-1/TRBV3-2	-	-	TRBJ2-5	TGTGCCAGCAGCCAAGAGCGGATTTTCCAAGAGACCCAGTACTTC	CASSQERIFQETQYF
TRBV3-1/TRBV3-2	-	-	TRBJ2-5	TGTGCCAGCAGCCAAGTAATAGCGGCCCAAGAGACCCAGTACTTC	CASSQVIAAQETQYF
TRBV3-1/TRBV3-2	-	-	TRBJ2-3	TGTGCCAGCAGCCTTTTAAGCAGAGAGAACAGGACGGATACGCAGTATTTT	CASSLLSRENRTDTQYF
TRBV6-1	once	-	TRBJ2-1	TGTGCCAGCACTGAAGGGAAGGGGGGGGGTGAGCAGTTCTTC	CASTEGKGGGEQFF
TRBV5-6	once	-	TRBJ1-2	TGTGCCAGCAGCTTGTTCGAGAATTACTACTATGGCTACACCTTC	CASSLFENYYYGYTF
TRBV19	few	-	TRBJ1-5	TGTGCCAGTAGTCAACAGGGCGGCAATCAGCCCCAGCATTTT	CASSQQGGNQPQHF
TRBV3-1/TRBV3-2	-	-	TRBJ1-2	TGTGCCAGCAGCCAGATGGACAGAGAGGGTAATGGCTACACCTTC	CASSQMDREGNGYTF
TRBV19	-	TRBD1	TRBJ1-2	TGTGCCAGTAGTGACGGACAGGGCTCTATGGGCTACACCTTC	CASSDGQGSMGYTF
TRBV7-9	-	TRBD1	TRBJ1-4	TGTGCCAGCAGCCTGAGCGGGACAGGGAATGAAAAACTGTTTTTT	CASSLSGTGNEKLFF
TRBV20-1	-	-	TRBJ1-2	TGCAGTGCTAGTGGTGTTCAGGTTAACTATGGCTACACCTTC	CSASGVQVNYGYTF
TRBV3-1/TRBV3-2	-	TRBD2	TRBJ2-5	TGTGCCAGCAGCCAGCGGGGGCAAGAGACCCAGTACTTC	CASSQRGQETQYF
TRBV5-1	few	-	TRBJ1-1	TGCGCCAGCAGCTTGATGCCCACTAACACTGAAGCTTTCTTT	CASSLMPTNTEAFF
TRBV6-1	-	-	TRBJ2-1	TGTGCCAGCAGTGAACAACTAGCCTCCTACAATGAGCAGTTCTTC	CASSEQLASYNEQFF
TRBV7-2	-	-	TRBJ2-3	TGTGCCAGCAGCTTAGGGACTGGATATTCCACAGATACGCAGTATTTT	CASSLGTGYSTDTQYF
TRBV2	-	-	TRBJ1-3	TGTGCCAGCATCGGAGACTCTGGAAACACCATATATTTT	CASIGDSGNTIYF
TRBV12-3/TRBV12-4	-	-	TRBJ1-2	TGTGCCAGCACCTCACCTGTCGGTGGCTACACCTTC	CASTSPVGGYTF
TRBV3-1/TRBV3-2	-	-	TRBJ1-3	TGTGCCAGCAGCCAAGATCTTCTGGGCAGCACCATATATTTT	CASSQDLLGSTIYF
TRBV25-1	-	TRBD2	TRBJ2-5	TGTGCCAGCAGAGCGACTAGCGGGGTTGGCGAGACCCAGTACTTC	CASRATSGVGETQYF
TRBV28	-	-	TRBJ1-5	TGTGCCAGCAACAGTCCCCCCGATCAGCCCCAGCATTTT	CASNSPPDQPQHF
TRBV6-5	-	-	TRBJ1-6	TGTGCCAGCAGTTACAGTGGACTAAGGTCACCCCTCCACTTT	CASSYSGLRSPLHF
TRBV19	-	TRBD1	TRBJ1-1	TGTGCCAGTAAACAGGGGGAAGCTTTCTTT	CASKQGEAFF
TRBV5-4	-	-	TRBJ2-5	TGTGCCAGCAGCTTGGGGTCTACCCAAGAGACCCAGTACTTC	CASSLGSTQETQYF
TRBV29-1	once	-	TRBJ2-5	TGCAGCGTTGAGGCGGACCAAGAGACCCAGTACTTC	CSVEADQETQYF
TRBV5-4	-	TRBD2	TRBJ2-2	TGTGCCAGCAGCCCGGAGCCCGTTAGCGGGGAAACCGGGGAGCTGTTTTTT	CASSPEPVSGETGELFF
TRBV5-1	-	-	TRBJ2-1	TGCGCCAGCAGCTTGCCGGCGGGGGCTTCAGATGAGCAGTTCTTC	CASSLPAGASDEQFF
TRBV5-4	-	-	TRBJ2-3	TGTGCCAGCAGCTTGGCCGGCAGGGGAGTCACAGATACGCAGTATTTT	CASSLAGRGVTDTQYF
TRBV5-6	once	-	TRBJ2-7	TGTGCCAGCAGCTTTTTGGGGGCCTCCTACGAGCAGTACTTC	CASSFLGASYEQYF
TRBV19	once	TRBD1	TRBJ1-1	TGTGCCAGTAGTATAGGACAGGGGAGTACTGAAGCTTTCTTT	CASSIGQGSTEAFF
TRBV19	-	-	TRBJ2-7	TGTGCCAGTAGTAAACAGGTTGAATACGAGCAGTACTTC	CASSKQVEYEQYF
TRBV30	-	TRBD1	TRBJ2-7	TGTGCCTGGAGCCCTCCCCGGACAGGGCAAGTCTACGAGCAGTACTTC	CAWSPPRTGQVYEQYF
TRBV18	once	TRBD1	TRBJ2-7	TGTGCCAGCTCACCGACCGGGACAGGTTTGAACGAGCAGTACTTC	CASSPTGTGLNEQYF
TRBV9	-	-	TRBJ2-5	TGTGCCAGCAGCGTAGGCGGGACAGCGTCCCAAGAGACCCAGTACTTC	CASSVGGTASQETQYF